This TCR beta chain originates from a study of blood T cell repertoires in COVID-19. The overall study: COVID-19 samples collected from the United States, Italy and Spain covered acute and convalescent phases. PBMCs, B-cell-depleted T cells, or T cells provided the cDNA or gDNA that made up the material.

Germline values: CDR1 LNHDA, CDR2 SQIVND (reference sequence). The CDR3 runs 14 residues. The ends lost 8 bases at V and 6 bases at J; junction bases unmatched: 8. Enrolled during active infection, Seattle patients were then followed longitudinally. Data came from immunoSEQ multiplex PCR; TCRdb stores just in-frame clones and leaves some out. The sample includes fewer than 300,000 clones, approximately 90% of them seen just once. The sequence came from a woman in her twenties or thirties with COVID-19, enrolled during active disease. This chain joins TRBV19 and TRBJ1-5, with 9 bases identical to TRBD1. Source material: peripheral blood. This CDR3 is CASRTWTGVQPQHF. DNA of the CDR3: TGTGCCAGTCGTACCTGGACAGGGGTTCAGCCCCAGCATTTT.